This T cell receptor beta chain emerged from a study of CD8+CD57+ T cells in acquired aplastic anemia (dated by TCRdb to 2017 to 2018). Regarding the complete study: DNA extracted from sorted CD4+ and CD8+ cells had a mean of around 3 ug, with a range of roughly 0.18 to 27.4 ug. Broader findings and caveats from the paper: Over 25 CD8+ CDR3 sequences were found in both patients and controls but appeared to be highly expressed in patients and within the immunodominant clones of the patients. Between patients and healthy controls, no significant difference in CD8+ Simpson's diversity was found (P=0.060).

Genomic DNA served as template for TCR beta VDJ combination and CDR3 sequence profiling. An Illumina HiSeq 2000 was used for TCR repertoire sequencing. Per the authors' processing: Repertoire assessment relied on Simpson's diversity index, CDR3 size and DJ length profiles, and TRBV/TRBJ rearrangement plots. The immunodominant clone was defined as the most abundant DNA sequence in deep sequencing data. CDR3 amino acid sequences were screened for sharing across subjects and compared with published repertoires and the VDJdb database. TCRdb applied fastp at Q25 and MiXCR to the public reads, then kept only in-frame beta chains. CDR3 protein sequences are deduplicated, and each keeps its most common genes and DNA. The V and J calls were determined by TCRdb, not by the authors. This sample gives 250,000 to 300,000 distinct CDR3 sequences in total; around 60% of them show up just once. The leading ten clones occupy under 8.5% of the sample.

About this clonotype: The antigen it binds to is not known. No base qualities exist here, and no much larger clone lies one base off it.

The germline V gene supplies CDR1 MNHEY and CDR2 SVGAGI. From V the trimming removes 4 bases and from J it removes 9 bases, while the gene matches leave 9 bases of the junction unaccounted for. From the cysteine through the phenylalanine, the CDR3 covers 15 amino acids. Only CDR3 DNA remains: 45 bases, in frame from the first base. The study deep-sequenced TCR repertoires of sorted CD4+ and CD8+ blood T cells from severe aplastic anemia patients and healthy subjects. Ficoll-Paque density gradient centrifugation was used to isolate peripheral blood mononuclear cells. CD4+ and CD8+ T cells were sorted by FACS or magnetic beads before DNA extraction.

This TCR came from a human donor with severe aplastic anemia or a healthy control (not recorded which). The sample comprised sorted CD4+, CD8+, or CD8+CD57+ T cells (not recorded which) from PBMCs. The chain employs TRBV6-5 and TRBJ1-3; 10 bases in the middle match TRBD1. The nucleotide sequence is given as TGTGCCAGCAGTTCTCCGGGACAGGGGTTAGTCACCATATATTTT. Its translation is CASSSPGQGLVTIYF.